Presented here are 7 T cell receptor beta chains from one specimen sequenced in a study of CD8 T cells in ankylosing spondylitis. Study-level points and caveats: It appeared that ankylosing spondylitis blood was characterized by a TCR beta motif of several highly homologous variants.

No cognate antigen is known for these TCRs. TCRdb passed the 5' RACE reads through MiXCR, listing each CDR3 protein once. The table records about 330,000 distinct CDR3 sequences, around 7.6% of them present only once. The sequenced material came from blood, either unsorted or a sorted T cell fraction (not recorded which). The source of these receptors is a male donor with ankylosing spondylitis.

This clonotype appeared a few times. The chain uses TRBV18 and TRBJ2-3; D is unresolved. CDR3 length: 14 amino acids. The V gene lost 3 bases and the J gene lost 2 bases, with 9 bases spanning the gap. Germline V CDR1 and CDR2: KGHSH, LQKENI. The CDR3 is CASSPYQATDTQYF. CDR3 bases: TGTGCCAGCTCACCTTACCAAGCCACAGATACGCAGTATTTT. The full variable domain, rest sourced from reference TRBV18 and TRBJ2-3, is NAGVMQNPRHLVRRRGQEARLRCSPMKGHSHVYWYRQLPEEGLKFMVYLQKENIIDESGMPKERFSAEFPKEGPSILRIQQVVRGDSAAYFCASSPYQATDTQYFGPGTRLTVL.

V gene TRBV7-3 combines with J gene TRBJ1-1; possibly TRBD1 for D (5 bases). Germline V gene lookup returns CDR1 SGHTA and CDR2 FQGTGA. Between the trimmed V and J ends, which lost 6 bases and 5 bases, there was a span of 13 bases. The CDR3 sequence is 13 residues long. The CDR3 bases are TGTGCCAGCAGTCACAACGGGGGAACTGAAGCTTTCTTT. This translates into CASSHNGGTEAFF.

This clonotype was recorded a few times. The chain combines TRBV7-8 with TRBJ2-1; no definite D call. The germline V gene encodes CDR1 SGHVS and CDR2 FQNEAQ. V was pared by 5 bases and J by 0 bases, with 8 bases between. CDR3 size: 14 residues. The CDR3 nucleotides read TGTGCCAGCAGCCTCGGATTCTCCTACAATGAGCAGTTCTTC. Its translation: CASSLGFSYNEQFF.

This clonotype came up many times. The chain couples TRBV7-2 to TRBJ2-5, with 11 bases lining up with TRBD1. Germline V gene lookup returns CDR1 SGHTA and CDR2 FQGNSA. There are 15 residues in the CDR3. Trimming removed 6 bases from V and 5 bases from J; junction bases left unmatched: 8. The CDR3 here is CASRRDRGFVETQYF. The CDR3 DNA reads as TGTGCCAGCAGACGGGACAGGGGGTTTGTTGAGACCCAGTACTTC.

Only a few counts were recorded for this clonotype. The genes are TRBV18 and TRBJ2-1; 8 nucleotides align to TRBD1. Germline loops: CDR1 KGHSH, CDR2 LQKENI. V lost 6 bases, J lost 9 bases, and 7 bases stayed unmatched. This CDR3 contains 13 residues. The CDR3 nucleotides read TGTGCCAGCTCCACGACAGGGGAAGGTGAGCAGTTCTTC. Translation: CASSTTGEGEQFF.

This clonotype appeared many times. The chain links TRBV14 to TRBJ2-5; D may be TRBD2 (5 bases). Trimming stripped 4 bases from V and 1 base from J, with 10 bases between. CDR1 SGHDN and CDR2 FVKESK come from the germline V gene. The CDR3 is 14 amino acids. Here the CDR3 DNA reads TGTGCCAGCAGCCTGCTCAGCGGCCAAGAGACCCAGTACTTC. Residues: CASSLLSGQETQYF.

This rearrangement joins TRBV25-1 to TRBJ2-1; no firm D call. Trimming removed 6 bases at V and 8 bases at J, with 17 bases between. The CDR3 spans 14 residues. Germline V gene sequence: CDR1 MGHDK, CDR2 SYGVNS. The CDR3 DNA reads as TGTGCCAGCAGCCCCCGCGGCGGCGCCCATGAGCAGTTCTTC. This codes for CASSPRGGAHEQFF.